The next 8 T cell receptor beta chains were all read from a single sample in a study of Ad26.COV2.S vaccination and SARS-CoV-2 variants. Treatment denoted: about 20 received Ad26.COV2.S at low or high dose, single or two shots; roughly 5 received placebo; per-sample allocation not given. Sampling was performed 63 days after the first vaccine or placebo injection. TCRdb keeps only in-frame clones here, not all; method: immunoSEQ multiplex PCR. The sample gives roughly 420,000 clones, roughly 87% of which show up once; just over 2.5% is in the top ten. The input for sequencing was peripheral blood, taken in a trial of Ad26.COV2.S vaccine versus placebo. The receptor set was obtained from a person between 18 and 65 years old who received the Ad26.COV2.S COVID-19 vaccine or a placebo.

This chain links TRBV15 with TRBJ2-1, with TRBD2 identical over 8 bases. Per germline, CDR1 LNHNV and CDR2 YYDKDF (reference sequence). The CDR3 length is 19 residues. Germline trimming cut 1 base from V and 0 bases from J; bases unmatched to any gene: 11. This chain's CDR3 is CATSRGGGGTLNSYNEQFF. CDR3 coding DNA: TGTGCCACCAGCAGAGGAGGCGGGGGGACTCTGAACTCCTACAATGAGCAGTTCTTC.

The gene calls are TRBV18 and TRBJ2-7; D perhaps matches TRBD1 (8 bases). This CDR3 contains 13 residues. With 3 bases removed from V and 6 bases from J, the gap between germline ends came to 12 bases. CDR1 is KGHSH, CDR2 LQKENI, per germline. The CDR3 coding sequence is TGTGCCAGCTCACCGGACAGGGAGGGCGAGCAGTACTTC. Its protein is CASSPDREGEQYF.

The chain has TRBV5-4 and TRBJ1-1, with D possibly matching TRBD1 (5 bases). Looked up from germline, CDR1 is SGHNT and CDR2 is YYREEE (reference sequence). V lost 4 bases, J lost 6 bases, and 19 bases lay in between. The CDR3 has 15 residues. The CDR3 sequence is CASSPWDPTGAEAFF. The DNA of the CDR3 is TGTGCCAGCAGCCCCTGGGACCCCACGGGGGCTGAAGCTTTCTTT.

The chain is built from TRBV4-1 and TRBJ2-2; 9 bases line up with TRBD2. With V trimmed by 7 bases and J by 4 bases, 7 bases remained unmatched. The CDR3 contains 15 residues. Germline lookup yields CDR1 MGHRA and CDR2 YSYEKL. The CDR3: CASNRGSGSTGELFF. The CDR3 coding sequence is TGCGCCAGCAACCGTGGTAGCGGGAGCACCGGGGAGCTGTTTTTT.

The CDR3 region is CASSDGHPYEQYF. Here the CDR3 DNA reads TGCGCCAGCAGCGACGGACATCCCTACGAGCAGTACTTC. V usage is TRBV5-1 and J usage is TRBJ2-7, with TRBD1 as a possible D gene (5 bases). V lost 4 bases, J lost 2 bases, and 10 bases lay in between. CDR3 length equals 13 residues. Germline-derived CDR1 and CDR2 are SGHRS and YFSETQ. Together with reference TRBV5-1 and TRBJ2-7, the CDR3 gives the full variable domain: KAGVTQTPRYLIKTRGQQVTLSCSPISGHRSVSWYQQTPGQGLQFLFEYFSETQRNKGNFPGRFSGRQFSNSRSEMNVSTLELGDSALYLCASSDGHPYEQYFGPGTRLTVT.

A note on this clone: The sample contains more than one DNA sequence encoding this CDR3. V usage is TRBV5-1 and J usage is TRBJ2-5, with 13 bases that match TRBD2. With 3 bases clipped from V and 2 bases from J, the junction kept 1 base outside the gene matches. Germline CDR1 and CDR2: SGHRS and YFSETQ. This CDR3 is 15 amino acids long. CDR3 amino acids: CASSWGLAGQETQYF. The CDR3 DNA follows: TGCGCCAGCAGCTGGGGACTAGCGGGACAAGAGACCCAGTACTTC.

This chain uses TRBV28 with TRBJ1-6, with 7 bases that match TRBD1. The CDR3 length is 13 residues. Unmatched junction bases numbered 7, after V lost 8 bases and J lost 9 bases. Looked up from germline, CDR1 is MDHEN and CDR2 is SYDVKM. This CDR3 is CASGTGDGSPLHF. In nucleotides, the CDR3 is TGTGCCAGCGGAACAGGGGACGGTTCACCCCTCCACTTT.

This clone was recorded only once. The V and J genes are TRBV27 and TRBJ2-1; a possible D gene is TRBD2 (5 bases). Germline V gene sequence: CDR1 MNHEY, CDR2 SMNVEV (reference sequence). The CDR3 length is 13 residues. The V end lost 0 bases, the J end lost 7 bases, and 7 bases lay between the germline ends. The CDR3 protein is CASSLSSGNEQFF. DNA of the CDR3: TGTGCCAGCAGTTTATCATCGGGGAATGAGCAGTTCTTC.